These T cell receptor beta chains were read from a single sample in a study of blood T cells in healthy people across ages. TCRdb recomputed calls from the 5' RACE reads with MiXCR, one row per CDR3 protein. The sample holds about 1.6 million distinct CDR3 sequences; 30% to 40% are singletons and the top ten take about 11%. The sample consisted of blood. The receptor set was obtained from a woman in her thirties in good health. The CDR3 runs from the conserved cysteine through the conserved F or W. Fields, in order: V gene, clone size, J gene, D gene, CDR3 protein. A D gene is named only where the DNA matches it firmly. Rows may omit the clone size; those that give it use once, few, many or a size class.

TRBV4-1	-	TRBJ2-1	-	CASSQAGLRNAQFF
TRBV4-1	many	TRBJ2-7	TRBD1	CASSPGTAKGYEQYF
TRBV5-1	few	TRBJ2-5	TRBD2	CASSILAGGRETQYF
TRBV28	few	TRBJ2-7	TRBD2	CASSYGGVQVYEQYF
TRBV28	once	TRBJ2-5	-	CASSSRLQETQYF
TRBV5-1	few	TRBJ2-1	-	CASSPEAGSPYNEQFF
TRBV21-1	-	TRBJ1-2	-	CASSLRGLAIYDYGYTF
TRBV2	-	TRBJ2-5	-	CASRTYQETQYF
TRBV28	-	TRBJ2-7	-	CASSASRDILYEQYF
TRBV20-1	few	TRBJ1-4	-	CSAREATNEKLFF
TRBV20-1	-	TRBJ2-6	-	CSARQWGDSGANVLTF
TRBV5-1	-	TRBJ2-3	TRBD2	CASSWRTSGGTDTQYF
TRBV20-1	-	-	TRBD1	CSARDLGDSYEQYF
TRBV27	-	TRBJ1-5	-	CATSHGTNQPQHF
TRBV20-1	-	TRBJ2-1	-	CSADARLTIIHNEQFF
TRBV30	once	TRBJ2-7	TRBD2	CAWSPLSGGFSYEQYF